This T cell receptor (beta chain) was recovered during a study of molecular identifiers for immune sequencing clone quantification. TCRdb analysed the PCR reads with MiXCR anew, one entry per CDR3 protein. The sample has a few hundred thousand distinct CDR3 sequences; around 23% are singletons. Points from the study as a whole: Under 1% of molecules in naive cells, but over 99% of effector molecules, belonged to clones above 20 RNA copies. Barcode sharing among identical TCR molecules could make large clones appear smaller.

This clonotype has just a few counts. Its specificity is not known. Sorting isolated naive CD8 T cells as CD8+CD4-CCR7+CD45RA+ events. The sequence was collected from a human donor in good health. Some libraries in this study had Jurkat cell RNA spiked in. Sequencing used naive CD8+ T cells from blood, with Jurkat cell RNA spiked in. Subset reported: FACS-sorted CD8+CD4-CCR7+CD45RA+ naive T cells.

This CDR3 reads CASSLSSGSTYNEQFF. The CDR3 bases are TGTGCCAGCAGCTTATCTAGCGGGAGTACCTACAATGAGCAGTTCTTC. The rearrangement links TRBV7-9 to TRBJ2-1; 10 bases are shared with TRBD2. Germline lookup yields CDR1 SEHNR and CDR2 FQNEAQ (reference sequence). The CDR3 loop spans 16 amino acids. J lost 2 bases, V lost 2 bases, and 3 bases had no gene match.